A single T cell receptor (beta chain) is shown here with its context. Its antigen is currently unknown. The protocol was immunoSEQ multiplex PCR, while the TCRdb copy is restricted to in-frame clones and leaves out a portion. The table lists about 1 million clones, about three quarters of them singletons. This sample is drawn from a study of shared clonotypes between healthy human individuals. General study findings and limits: Memory subsets generally showed lower estimated richness than naive subsets. A small donor pool kept down the genetic and exposure-history diversity that was represented.

CDR1 and CDR2 from the germline V gene are LNHDA and SQIVND (reference sequence). V was cut by 1 base and J by 8 bases, with 6 bases left in between. This CDR3 comprises 12 residues. This TCR was sampled from a young man in good health. The V gene is TRBV19, the J gene TRBJ2-1, with D hard to call. Specimen: memory CD4+ T cells sorted from blood. Subset noted: CD45RA-negative fraction. CDR3 residues: CASSIGADEQFF. CDR3 DNA sequence: TGTGCCAGTAGTATAGGGGCGGATGAGCAGTTCTTC.